This T cell receptor beta chain is drawn from a study of blood T cell repertoires in COVID-19. As for the study in general: The study drew acute and convalescent COVID-19 samples from the United States, Italy and Spain. T cells, B-cell-depleted T cells, or PBMCs supplied cDNA or gDNA.

Original analysis: Counts of nucleated cells, estimated from reference gene primer amplification, were obtained. Only in-frame clones appear in the TCRdb table, and some are missing; sequencing was by immunoSEQ multiplex PCR. V and J calls and clone size are as listed in that table; D and trimming were resolved from the DNA. There are about 74,000 clones in the sample; around 90% occur only once, and more than 4.5% lies in the top ten. CDR1 and CDR2 from the germline V gene are MNHGY and SVAAGI. The CDR3 consists of 14 residues. V lost 2 bases and J 5 bases, leaving 12 bases between the germline ends.

Material for sequencing was peripheral blood. The TCR originated in a woman at least 80 years old with acute or convalescent COVID-19. V usage is TRBV6-9 and J usage is TRBJ2-5; TRBD2 is a possible D gene (5 bases). The CDR3 protein is CASSYRAGGETQYF. As DNA, the CDR3 is TGTGCCAGCAGTTATAGGGCGGGCGGGGAGACCCAGTACTTC.